The clone carrying this T cell receptor (beta chain) has a count of ten or more. The antigen is undetermined. This entry belongs to a study of beta chain bispecific antibodies for T cell cancers. Across the whole study: The leukemia lines expressed TRBV12-3 (Jurkat) and TRBV5-5 (HPB-ALL).

Trimming took 3 bases from V and 3 from J; bases not matched to a gene: 3. This CDR3 spans 14 amino acids. From germline, CDR1 is DFQATT and CDR2 SNEGSKA (reference sequence). Clonotypes were quantified using unique molecular identifier barcodes. A single record per CDR3 protein comes from TCRdb applying MiXCR to the 5' RACE reads. Of tens of thousands of distinct CDR3 sequences detected, about 2.7% appear once; the ten largest clones hold over 25%. Findings of the study overall: In these mixed samples, most targeted TRBV reads derived from the leukemia cell line.

Either OKT3 anti-CD3 antibody or CD3/CD28 beads expanded T cells from blood mononuclear cells over roughly 3 days. The chain links TRBV20-1 to TRBJ2-1; 9 nucleotides match TRBD1. Sequenced sample: healthy donor T cells cultured with leukemia cells. The clonotype comes from a human donor in good health. Some clones in this sample may be carry-over from other donors' samples. CDR3 in DNA: TGCAGTGCTAGGGACAGGGGTTACTACAATGAGCAGTTCTTC. Translating it yields CSARDRGYYNEQFF.